The subject of this entry is one TCR beta chain. The CDR3 contains 13 residues. The germline V gene has CDR1 WSHSY and CDR2 SAAADI. V gave up 1 base and J gave up 6 bases, with 7 bases separating them. The data belong to a study of blood T cell repertoires in COVID-19. Background on the study: COVID-19 samples collected from the United States, Italy and Spain covered acute and convalescent phases.

Source study methods: For nucleated cells, counts were estimated from reference gene primer amplification. TCRdb keeps only in-frame clones here, not all; method: immunoSEQ multiplex PCR. V and J calls and clone size follow that table, whereas D and trimming were derived from the DNA. The table has 57,000 or so clones, roughly 80% seen once; the top ten hold around 21%. Sequencing was performed on peripheral blood. This receptor was identified in an elderly woman with active or convalescent COVID-19. V gene TRBV10-2 combines with J gene TRBJ2-1, with D possibly TRBD1 on 6 matching bases. The CDR3: CASSEYRVNEQFF. The CDR3 DNA is TGCGCCAGCAGTGAGTACAGGGTCAATGAGCAGTTCTTC.